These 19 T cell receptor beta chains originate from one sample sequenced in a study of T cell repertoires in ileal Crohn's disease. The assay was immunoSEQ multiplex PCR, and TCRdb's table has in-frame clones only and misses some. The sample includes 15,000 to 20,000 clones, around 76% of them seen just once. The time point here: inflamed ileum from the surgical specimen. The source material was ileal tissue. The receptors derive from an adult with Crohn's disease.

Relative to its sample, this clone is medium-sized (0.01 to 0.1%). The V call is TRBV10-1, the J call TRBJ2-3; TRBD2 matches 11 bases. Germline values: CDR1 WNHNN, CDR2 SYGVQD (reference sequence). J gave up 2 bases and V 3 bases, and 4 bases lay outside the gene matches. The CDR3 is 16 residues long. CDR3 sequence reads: CASSDPTSGATDTQYF. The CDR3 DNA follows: TGCGCCAGCAGTGACCCGACTAGCGGGGCCACAGATACGCAGTATTTT.

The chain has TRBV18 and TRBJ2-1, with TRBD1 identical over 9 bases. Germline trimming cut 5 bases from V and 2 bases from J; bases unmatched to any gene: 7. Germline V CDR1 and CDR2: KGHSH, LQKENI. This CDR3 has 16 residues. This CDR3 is CASSSWTGEAYNEQFF. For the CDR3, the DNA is TGTGCCAGCTCATCTTGGACAGGGGAGGCCTACAATGAGCAGTTCTTC.

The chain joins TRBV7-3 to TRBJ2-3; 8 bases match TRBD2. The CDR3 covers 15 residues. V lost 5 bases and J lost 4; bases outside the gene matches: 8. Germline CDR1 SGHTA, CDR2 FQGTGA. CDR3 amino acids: CASSLQPGGADTQYF. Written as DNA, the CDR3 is TGTGCCAGCAGCCTACAACCGGGAGGGGCAGATACGCAGTATTTT. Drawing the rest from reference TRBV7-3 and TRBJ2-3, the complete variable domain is GAGVSQTPSNKVTEKGKYVELRCDPISGHTALYWYRQSLGQGPEFLIYFQGTGAADDSGLPNDRFFAVRPEGSVSTLKIQRTERGDSAVYLCASSLQPGGADTQYFGPGTRLTVL.

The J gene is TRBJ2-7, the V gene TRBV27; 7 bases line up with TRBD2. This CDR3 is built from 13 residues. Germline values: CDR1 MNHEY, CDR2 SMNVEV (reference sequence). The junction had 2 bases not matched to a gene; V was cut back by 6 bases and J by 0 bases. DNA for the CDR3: TGTGCCAGCAGCCTAGCGGCCTCCTACGAGCAGTACTTC. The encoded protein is CASSLAASYEQYF.

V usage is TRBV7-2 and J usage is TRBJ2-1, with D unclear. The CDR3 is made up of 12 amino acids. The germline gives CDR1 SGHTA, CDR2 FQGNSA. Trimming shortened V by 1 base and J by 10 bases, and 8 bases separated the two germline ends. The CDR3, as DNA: TGTGCCAGCAGCTTAGGAGTCGGGGAGCAGTTCTTC. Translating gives CASSLGVGEQFF.

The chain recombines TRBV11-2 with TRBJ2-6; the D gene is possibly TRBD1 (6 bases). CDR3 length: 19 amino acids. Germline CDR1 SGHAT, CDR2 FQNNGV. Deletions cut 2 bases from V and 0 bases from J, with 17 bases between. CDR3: CASSLYMTGWSSGANVLTF. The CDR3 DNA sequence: TGTGCCAGCAGCTTATACATGACAGGTTGGAGCTCTGGGGCCAACGTCCTGACTTTC.

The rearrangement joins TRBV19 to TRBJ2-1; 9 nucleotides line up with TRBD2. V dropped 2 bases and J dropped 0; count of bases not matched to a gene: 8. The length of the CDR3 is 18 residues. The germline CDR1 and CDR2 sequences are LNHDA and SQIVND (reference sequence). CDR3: CASSILAGIESSYNEQFF. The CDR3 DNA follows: TGTGCCAGTAGTATACTAGCGGGAATAGAGAGCTCCTACAATGAGCAGTTCTTC.

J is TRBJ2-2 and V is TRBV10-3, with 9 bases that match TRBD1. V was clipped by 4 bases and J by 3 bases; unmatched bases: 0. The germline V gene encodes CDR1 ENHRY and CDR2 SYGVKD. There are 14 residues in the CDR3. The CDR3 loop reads CAISGTGDTGELFF. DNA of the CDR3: TGTGCCATCAGTGGGACAGGGGACACCGGGGAGCTGTTTTTT.

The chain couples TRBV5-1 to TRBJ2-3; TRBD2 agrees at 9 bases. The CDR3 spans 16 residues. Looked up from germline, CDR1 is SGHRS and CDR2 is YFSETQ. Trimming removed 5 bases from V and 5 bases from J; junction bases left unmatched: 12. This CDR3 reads CASRSGGLARGDTQYF. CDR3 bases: TGCGCCAGCAGATCGGGAGGACTAGCGAGAGGAGATACGCAGTATTTT.

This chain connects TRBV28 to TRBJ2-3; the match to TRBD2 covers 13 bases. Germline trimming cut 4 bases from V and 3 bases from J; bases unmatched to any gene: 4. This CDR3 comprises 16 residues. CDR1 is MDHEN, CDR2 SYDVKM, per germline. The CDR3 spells CASSSRTSGRTDTQYF. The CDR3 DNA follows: TGTGCCAGCAGTTCCCGGACTAGCGGGAGAACAGATACGCAGTATTTT.

This CDR3 reads CASSKTYLEFF. The CDR3 DNA reads as TGTGCCAGCAGCAAGACCTATTTGGAGTTCTTC. This chain links TRBV21-1 with TRBJ2-1. TRBV21-1 corresponds to a pseudogene. This CDR3 is 11 amino acids long.

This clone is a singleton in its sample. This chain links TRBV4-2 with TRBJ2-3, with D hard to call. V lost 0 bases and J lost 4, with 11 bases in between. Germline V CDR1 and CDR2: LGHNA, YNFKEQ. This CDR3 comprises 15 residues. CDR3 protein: CASSQDGTGADTQYF. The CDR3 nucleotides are TGTGCCAGCAGCCAAGATGGAACTGGGGCAGATACGCAGTATTTT.

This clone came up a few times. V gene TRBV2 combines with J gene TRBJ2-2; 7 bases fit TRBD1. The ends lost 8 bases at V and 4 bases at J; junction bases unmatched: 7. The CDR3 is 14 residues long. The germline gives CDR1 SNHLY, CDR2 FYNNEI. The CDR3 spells CASRQGAVTGELFF. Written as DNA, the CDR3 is TGTGCCAGCCGACAGGGTGCGGTCACCGGGGAGCTGTTTTTT. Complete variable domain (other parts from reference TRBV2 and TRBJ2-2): EPEVTQTPSHQVTQMGQEVILRCVPISNHLYFYWYRQILGQKVEFLVSFYNNEISEKSEIFDDQFSVERPDGSNFTLKIRSTKLEDSAMYFCASRQGAVTGELFFGEGSRLTVL.

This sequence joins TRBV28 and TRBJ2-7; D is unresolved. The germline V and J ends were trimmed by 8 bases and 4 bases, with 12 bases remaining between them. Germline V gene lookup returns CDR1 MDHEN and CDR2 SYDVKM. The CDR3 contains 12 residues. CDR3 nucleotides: TGTGCCAGCGGTCGTGTGTTTTACGAGCAGTACTTC. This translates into CASGRVFYEQYF.

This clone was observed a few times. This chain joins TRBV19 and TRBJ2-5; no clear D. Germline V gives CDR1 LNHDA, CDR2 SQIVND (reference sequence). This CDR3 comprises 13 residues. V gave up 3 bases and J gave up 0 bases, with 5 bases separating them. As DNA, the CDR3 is TGTGCCAGTAGTATCCCGTACCAAGAGACCCAGTACTTC. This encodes CASSIPYQETQYF. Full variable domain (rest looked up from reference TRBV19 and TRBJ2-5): DGGITQSPKYLFRKEGQNVTLSCEQNLNHDAMYWYRQDPGQGLRLIYYSQIVNDFQKGDIAEGYSVSREKKESFPLTVTSAQKNPTAFYLCASSIPYQETQYFGPGTRLLVL.

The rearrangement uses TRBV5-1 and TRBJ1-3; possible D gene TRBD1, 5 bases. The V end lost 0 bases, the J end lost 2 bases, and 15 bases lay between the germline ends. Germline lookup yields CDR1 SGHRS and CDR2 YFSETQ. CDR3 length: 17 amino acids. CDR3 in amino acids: CASSLEGPGATGNTIYF. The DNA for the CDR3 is TGCGCCAGCAGCTTGGAGGGGCCCGGTGCTACTGGAAACACCATATATTTT.

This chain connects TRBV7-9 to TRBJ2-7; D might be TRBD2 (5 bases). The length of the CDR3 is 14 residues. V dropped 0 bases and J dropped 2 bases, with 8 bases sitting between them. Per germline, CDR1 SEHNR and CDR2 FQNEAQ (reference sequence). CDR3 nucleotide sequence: TGTGCCAGCAGCTTAGCGACGGGGACCTACGAGCAGTACTTC. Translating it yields CASSLATGTYEQYF.

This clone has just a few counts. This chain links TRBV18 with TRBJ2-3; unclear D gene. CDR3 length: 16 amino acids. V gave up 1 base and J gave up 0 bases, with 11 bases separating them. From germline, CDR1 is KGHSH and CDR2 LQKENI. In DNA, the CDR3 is TGTGCCAGCTCACCACAATCCGGAACTAGCACAGATACGCAGTATTTT. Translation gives CASSPQSGTSTDTQYF.

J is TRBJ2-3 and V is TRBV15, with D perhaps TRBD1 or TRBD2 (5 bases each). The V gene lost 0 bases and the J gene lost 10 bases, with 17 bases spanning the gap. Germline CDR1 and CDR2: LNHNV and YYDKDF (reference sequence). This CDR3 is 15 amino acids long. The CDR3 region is CATSRDRLALGAQYF. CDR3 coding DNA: TGTGCCACCAGCAGAGATAGGCTAGCTTTGGGGGCGCAGTATTTT. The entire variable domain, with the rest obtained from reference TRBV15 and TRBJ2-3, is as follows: DAMVIQNPRYQVTQFGKPVTLSCSQTLNHNVMYWYQQKSSQAPKLLFHYYDKDFNNEADTPDNFQSRRPNTSFCFLDIRSPGLGDTAMYLCATSRDRLALGAQYFGPGTRLTVL.